Below are 24 T cell receptor beta chains sequenced from a single sample in a study of vaccination effects on CD4 cells after COVID-19. Antigen specificity for these receptors is unknown. Clones were read by immunoSEQ multiplex PCR, and TCRdb kept only the in-frame ones, dropping some. The table has 30,000 or so clones, less than 75% seen once. Subsequent to roughly 9 days of culture, CD4+ T cells were isolated. The sample in question was CD4+ T cells from PBMCs cultured without peptide, obtained before COVID-19 vaccination. Receptors were obtained from a human donor who received a COVID-19 vaccine.

This clone was seen once. The chain recombines TRBV9 with TRBJ2-3, with D tentatively TRBD1 (7 bases). Germline lookup yields CDR1 SGDLS and CDR2 YYNGEE. CDR3 length: 15 amino acids. Deletions cut 4 bases from V and 4 bases from J, with 16 bases between. The CDR3 sequence: CASSPRGALADTQYF. The CDR3, as DNA: TGTGCCAGCAGCCCCAGGGGGGCCCTGGCAGATACGCAGTATTTT.

This clone has just a few counts. The chain is built from TRBV18 and TRBJ1-1; 9 bases are a match to TRBD1. Germline values: CDR1 KGHSH, CDR2 LQKENI. The V gene end was trimmed by 6 bases and the J gene end by 5 bases; junction bases not matched to a gene: 7. The CDR3 contains 14 residues. The chain's CDR3 is CASSEGQGGTEAFF. CDR3 nucleotides: TGTGCCAGCTCCGAGGGACAGGGTGGGACTGAAGCTTTCTTT.

The V call is TRBV29-1, the J call TRBJ2-5; TRBD2 is a possible D gene (6 bases). This CDR3 region has 15 residues. Trimming pared 3 bases from V and 7 bases from J, leaving 21 bases between. Per germline, CDR1 SQVTM and CDR2 ANQGSEA. This CDR3 is CSVESPTHVGGTQYF. CDR3 bases: TGCAGCGTTGAGTCCCCAACTCACGTGGGGGGGACCCAGTACTTC.

This clone has only a few counts. This chain uses TRBV2 with TRBJ1-5, with D perhaps TRBD1 (5 bases). The CDR3 extends over 13 amino acids. V lost 6 bases to trimming and J lost 4 bases, with 10 bases between them. Germline assignment: CDR1 SNHLY and CDR2 FYNNEI. This chain's CDR3 is CASRREGNQPQHF. Written as DNA, the CDR3 is TGTGCCAGCAGGAGGGAGGGGAATCAGCCCCAGCATTTT.

This clone was counted once. Here the CDR3 DNA reads TGCGCCAGCAGCCAACAGGGGACAGGGGAGACCCAGTACTTC. Its translation is CASSQQGTGETQYF. V gene TRBV4-1 combines with J gene TRBJ2-5, with 9 bases that match TRBD1. CDR3 length equals 14 residues. J gave up 5 bases and V 2 bases, and 3 bases lay outside the gene matches. Germline CDR1 and CDR2: MGHRA and YSYEKL.

The chain joins TRBV29-1 to TRBJ2-1; a weak D match, TRBD2 (7 bases). Germline V CDR1 and CDR2: SQVTM, ANQGSEA. V lost 5 bases and J lost 0, with 17 bases in between. The CDR3 runs to 16 residues. CDR3 sequence reads: CSVWGEGGRSYNEQFF. CDR3 bases: TGCAGCGTTTGGGGGGAGGGGGGCCGCTCCTACAATGAGCAGTTCTTC.

The J gene is TRBJ2-3, the V gene TRBV9, with 8 bases fitting TRBD2. CDR3 length: 15 amino acids. V was clipped by 2 bases and J by 0 bases; unmatched bases: 2. In germline, CDR1 is SGDLS, CDR2 YYNGEE. The CDR3 DNA reads TGTGCCAGCAGCGTTAGCGGGGTCAGCACAGATACGCAGTATTTT. This encodes CASSVSGVSTDTQYF. Supplemented by reference TRBV9 and TRBJ2-3, the full variable domain reads DSGVTQTPKHLITATGQRVTLRCSPRSGDLSVYWYQQSLDQGLQFLIQYYNGEERAKGNILERFSAQQFPDLHSELNLSSLELGDSALYFCASSVSGVSTDTQYFGPGTRLTVL.

The sample holds one count of this clone. CDR3 bases: TGTGCCAGCAGTGTAGCGGTTTTTACCACCGGGGAGCTGTTTTTT. It codes for CASSVAVFTTGELFF. This chain joins TRBV25-1 and TRBJ2-2; D possibly corresponds to TRBD2 (6 bases). CDR3 length: 15 amino acids. Germline V gene lookup returns CDR1 MGHDK and CDR2 SYGVNS. Trimming shortened V by 4 bases and J by 4 bases, and 13 bases separated the two germline ends.

The chain links TRBV19 to TRBJ1-5; D ambiguous. The CDR3 contains 14 residues. The germline gives CDR1 LNHDA, CDR2 SQIVND (reference sequence). V lost 7 bases and J lost 0, with 10 bases in between. The CDR3 DNA follows: TGTGCCAGTAACGCACAGAATAGCAATCAGCCCCAGCATTTT. It yields the protein CASNAQNSNQPQHF.

This rearrangement joins TRBV18 to TRBJ2-3; D is unresolved. Trimming removed 3 bases at V and 3 bases at J, with 7 bases between. In germline, CDR1 is KGHSH, CDR2 LQKENI. CDR3 length: 13 amino acids. The CDR3: CASSPKMTDTQYF. The CDR3 DNA reads TGTGCCAGCTCACCTAAGATGACAGATACGCAGTATTTT.

This rearrangement joins TRBV19 to TRBJ2-1; a weak D match, TRBD2 (5 bases). V lost 10 bases, J lost 0 bases, and 13 bases lay in between. CDR1 is LNHDA and CDR2 is SQIVND in the germline V gene (reference sequence). This CDR3 region has 14 residues. CDR3 sequence reads: CATRAGPSYNEQFF. The CDR3 DNA sequence: TGTGCCACTCGGGCGGGCCCCTCCTACAATGAGCAGTTCTTC.

The chain carries TRBV9 and TRBJ2-5; TRBD2 is a possible D gene (5 bases). Germline values: CDR1 SGDLS, CDR2 YYNGEE. This CDR3 region has 14 residues. The V end was cut by 4 bases, the J end by 5 bases, with 15 bases between. The CDR3 DNA reads TGTGCCAGCAGCTCAGTCGGCAGAGGGGAGACCCAGTACTTC. It specifies CASSSVGRGETQYF.

J is TRBJ2-1 and V is TRBV6-4, with D perhaps matching TRBD1 (7 bases). The CDR3 extends over 17 amino acids. Trimming cost V 3 bases and J 11 bases, with 26 bases left between them. CDR1 and CDR2 (germline): MRHNA, SNTAGT. This CDR3 is CASSEQGGLTAGEKQFF. As DNA, the CDR3 is TGTGCCAGCAGTGAGCAGGGGGGACTCACGGCTGGGGAGAAGCAGTTCTTC.

The V call is TRBV12-3 or TRBV12-4, the J call TRBJ2-7; D is unresolved. This CDR3 region has 11 residues. The V end lost 6 bases, the J end lost 3 bases, and 6 bases lay between the germline ends. CDR3 DNA sequence: TGTGCCAGCAGCCGTGGCTACGAGCAGTACTTC. Its protein product is CASSRGYEQYF.

This rearrangement joins TRBV7-9 to TRBJ1-4, with 10 bases matching TRBD1. V lost 8 bases, J lost 5 bases, and 2 bases stayed unmatched. The CDR3 totals 13 residues. Germline loops: CDR1 SEHNR, CDR2 FQNEAQ (reference sequence). The CDR3 loop reads CASRQGANEKLFF. For the CDR3, the DNA is TGTGCCAGCCGACAGGGGGCGAATGAAAAACTGTTTTTT.

The chain links TRBV5-1 to TRBJ2-3; 7 nucleotides agree with TRBD1. The germline gives CDR1 SGHRS, CDR2 YFSETQ. CDR3 length: 15 residues. Unmatched junction bases numbered 6, after V lost 0 bases and J lost 5 bases. The CDR3: CASSLGDRREDTQYF. CDR3 coding DNA: TGCGCCAGCAGCTTGGGGGACAGAAGAGAAGATACGCAGTATTTT.

J is TRBJ1-1 and V is TRBV11-2; D unclear. The CDR3 extends over 13 amino acids. The V end was cut by 2 bases, the J end by 2 bases, with 6 bases between. Per the germline V gene, CDR1 is SGHAT and CDR2 is FQNNGV. The CDR3 spells CASSLSDNTEAFF. The CDR3, as DNA: TGTGCCAGCAGCTTATCAGATAACACTGAAGCTTTCTTT.

The rearrangement uses TRBV2 and TRBJ1-5; D is perhaps TRBD1 (6 bases). Between the trimmed V and J ends, which lost 6 bases and 3 bases, there was a span of 15 bases. This CDR3 contains 15 residues. Germline V gene sequence: CDR1 SNHLY, CDR2 FYNNEI. CDR3 sequence reads: CASSKGQGYNQPQHF. CDR3 bases: TGTGCCAGCAGCAAAGGCCAGGGGTACAATCAGCCCCAGCATTTT.

V usage is TRBV30 and J usage is TRBJ2-5; no reliable D call. Trimming pared 5 bases from V and 5 bases from J, leaving 9 bases between. The CDR3 totals 11 residues. Germline V gene data show CDR1 as GTSNPN and CDR2 as SVGIG (reference sequence). CDR3 sequence (DNA): TGTGCCTGGGGGATACGGGAGACCCAGTACTTC. Protein sequence: CAWGIRETQYF. The whole variable domain, remainder taken from reference TRBV30 and TRBJ2-5, is SQTIHQWPATLVQPVGSPLSLECTVEGTSNPNLYWYRQAAGRGLQLLFYSVGIGQISSEVPQNLSASRPQDRQFILSSKKLLLSDSGFYLCAWGIRETQYFGPGTRLLVL.

The rearrangement uses TRBV11-2 and TRBJ2-3; 9 nucleotides align to TRBD2. The CDR3 spans 16 residues. The V gene end was trimmed by 3 bases and the J gene end by 2 bases; junction bases not matched to a gene: 6. CDR1 is SGHAT and CDR2 is FQNNGV in the germline V gene. CDR3 loop: CASSFLAGTHTDTQYF. The CDR3 bases are TGTGCCAGCAGCTTCCTAGCGGGAACGCACACAGATACGCAGTATTTT.

The chain recombines TRBV7-2 with TRBJ2-7; TRBD2 is a possible D gene (6 bases). The CDR3 has 15 residues. The germline V gene has CDR1 SGHTA and CDR2 FQGNSA. V was pared by 2 bases and J by 2 bases, with 13 bases between. CDR3 nucleotide sequence: TGTGCCAGCAGCTTACTCGGGGGATCGACCTACGAGCAGTACTTC. Residues: CASSLLGGSTYEQYF.

Only a few counts were recorded for this clone. This rearrangement joins TRBV18 to TRBJ2-7; 11 nucleotides line up with TRBD1. V was pared by 8 bases and J by 2 bases, with 5 bases of the junction left unmatched. CDR1 is KGHSH and CDR2 is LQKENI in the germline V gene. This CDR3 is built from 14 residues. The CDR3 bases are TGTGCCAGCACCGGACAGGGGGCAACCTACGAGCAGTACTTC. This codes for CASTGQGATYEQYF.

This clone is a singleton in its sample. V is TRBV12-3 or TRBV12-4 and J is TRBJ2-5; D not certain. The germline V and J ends were trimmed by 4 bases and 5 bases, with 8 bases remaining between them. CDR3 length: 12 amino acids. CDR3 nucleotides: TGTGCCAGCAGTTCCCAACGGGAGACCCAGTACTTC. Protein: CASSSQRETQYF.

The V gene is TRBV3-1 (or the pseudogene TRBV3-2), the J gene TRBJ2-5, with TRBD1 identical over 8 bases. The CDR3 runs to 17 residues. In germline, CDR1 is LGHDT, CDR2 YNNKEL (reference sequence). V was clipped by 4 bases and J by 0 bases; unmatched bases: 10. Written as DNA, the CDR3 is TGTGCCAGCAGCCCATCGCTGGACAGGGATTACCAAGAGACCCAGTACTTC. It codes for CASSPSLDRDYQETQYF.